Sequencing of this T cell receptor (beta chain) was carried out in a study of T cell responses to AZD1222 COVID-19 vaccine. On this clone: Its antigen is not known.

TCRdb's table, derived via immunoSEQ multiplex PCR, lists solely in-frame clones and lacks some. The sample holds 130,000 or so clones, more than 85% seen once. Germline V lookup: CDR1 MRHNA, CDR2 SNTAGT. This CDR3 has 12 residues. V was cut by 4 bases and J by 4 bases, with 4 bases left in between. The study's findings and limits: Clonal diversity may have been underestimated in mostly white British donors. Only a handful of AZD1222 recipients were seropositive at baseline.

The source material was peripheral blood, sampled 28 days after the second AZD1222 dose. This TCR was sampled from an adult who received the AZD1222 COVID-19 vaccine. V gene TRBV6-4 combines with J gene TRBJ2-2; unclear D gene. The CDR3 nucleotides are TGTGCCAGCAGTGCGGCCACCGGGGAGCTGTTTTTT. Its protein product is CASSAATGELFF.